The rows below give T cell receptor beta chains drawn from one sample of a study of T cell responses to AZD1222 COVID-19 vaccine. Assay used: immunoSEQ multiplex PCR; TCRdb lists only in-frame clones, some missing. Altogether approximately 100,000 clones are present, roughly 87% being singletons, with the ten largest covering over 2%. Sequenced here: peripheral blood, sampled 28 days after the second AZD1222 dose. The receptors stem from an adult who received the AZD1222 COVID-19 vaccine. Each CDR3 is given with its conserved first and last residue. The D gene is left open where the match is weak. Where a row states a size, it is once, few, many or the class of an expanded clone; other rows omit it.

>TRBJ2-7|TRBV19|TRBD1|13|.
CASGTGVGYEQYF
TGTGCCAGTGGGACAGGGGTTGGGTACGAGCAGTACTTC
>TRBJ1-1|TRBV30|.|14|.
CAWSVIEPNTEAFF
TGTGCCTGGAGTGTAATAGAGCCTAACACTGAAGCTTTCTTT
>TRBJ2-7|TRBV6-5|.|16|once
CASSSQGQQGLLEQYF
TGTGCCAGCAGTTCTCAAGGACAGCAGGGCCTCCTCGAGCAGTACTTC
>TRBJ2-1|TRBV18|TRBD2|14|.
CASSASREGNEQFF
TGTGCCAGCTCAGCGTCCCGGGAGGGGAATGAGCAGTTCTTC
>TRBJ1-2|TRBV28|.|14|.
CASSLGSKGYGYTF
TGTGCCAGCAGTTTAGGCAGTAAAGGCTATGGCTACACCTTC
>TRBJ2-7|TRBV5-1|.|14|once
CASSYDRGLEEQYF
TGCGCCAGCAGCTATGACCGGGGGCTGGAAGAGCAGTACTTC
>TRBJ2-7|TRBV30|.|14|.
CAWSEIISPWGAYF
TGTGCCTGGAGTGAAATAATCAGTCCTTGGGGAGCGTACTTC
>TRBJ2-7|TRBV2|.|13|.
CASSETNGGEQYF
TGTGCCAGCAGTGAAACCAACGGGGGCGAGCAGTACTTC
>TRBJ2-2|TRBV5-5|TRBD2|16|.
CASSFLSGGNTGELFF
TGTGCCAGCAGCTTCCTCAGCGGGGGGAACACCGGGGAGCTGTTTTTT
>TRBJ2-7|TRBV9|.|17|.
CASSVGVPGLVHYEQYF
TGTGCCAGCAGCGTAGGAGTTCCGGGACTCGTACACTACGAGCAGTACTTC
>TRBJ1-6|TRBV18|TRBD1|17|.
CASSPAGTGGGNSPLHF
TGTGCCAGCTCACCAGCCGGGACAGGGGGTGGTAATTCACCCCTCCACTTT
>TRBJ2-7|TRBV27|.|14|.
CATKLRGGQSGQYF
TGTGCCACCAAGCTCCGAGGGGGTCAGTCTGGGCAGTACTTC
>TRBJ1-5|TRBV2|.|15|.
CASSEARGPNQPQHF
TGTGCCAGCAGTGAAGCCCGGGGACCTAATCAGCCCCAGCATTTT
>TRBJ2-7|TRBV28|TRBD2|14|.
CASSFTGTSYEQYF
TGTGCCAGCAGTTTTACCGGGACTAGCTACGAGCAGTACTTC
>TRBJ1-6|TRBV30|.|13|once
CAWIRGLNSPLHF
TGTGCCTGGATTCGGGGCCTTAATTCACCCCTCCACTTT
>TRBJ2-5|TRBV28|.|13|.
CASGFEGIETQYF
TGTGCCAGCGGATTCGAAGGTATTGAGACCCAGTACTTC
>TRBJ2-5|TRBV5-4|.|14|.
CASSPAQVQETQYF
TGTGCCAGCAGCCCGGCACAGGTACAAGAGACCCAGTACTTC
>TRBJ1-2|TRBV7-9|.|13|.
CASSFDPGSGYTF
TGTGCCAGCAGCTTCGATCCAGGGAGCGGCTACACCTTC
>TRBJ2-3|TRBV2|.|10|few
CASTADTQYF
TGTGCCAGCACGGCAGATACGCAGTATTTT
>TRBJ1-2|TRBV12-3/TRBV12-4|.|13|.
CASSFRSGYGYTF
TGTGCCAGCAGTTTTAGGAGCGGCTATGGCTACACCTTC
>TRBJ2-1|TRBV21-1|.|19|.
CASSRTQKKEGDNANEQFF
TGTGCCAGCAGCAGAACTCAAAAAAAGGAAGGGGACAATGCGAATGAGCAGTTCTTC
>TRBJ2-3|TRBV28|TRBD2|22|.
CASSMTTTSGLAGGVTTDTQYF
TGTGCCAGCAGTATGACCACTACCTCGGGACTAGCGGGAGGGGTTACCACAGATACGCAGTATTTT
>TRBJ1-1|TRBV2|.|12|.
CAGETGRTEAFF
TGTGCCGGAGAAACAGGGAGGACTGAAGCTTTCTTT
>TRBJ2-2|TRBV21-1|.|15|.
CASSKGLAGVGELFF
TGTGCCAGCAGCAAGGGACTAGCGGGCGTCGGGGAGCTGTTTTTT
>TRBJ2-7|TRBV6-1|.|13|.
CASSEVWSYEQYF
TGTGCCAGCAGTGAAGTTTGGTCCTACGAGCAGTACTTC
>TRBJ1-1|TRBV14|.|15|.
CASSRITGLNTEAFF
TGTGCCAGCAGCCGGATCACAGGTTTGAACACTGAAGCTTTCTTT
>TRBJ1-2|TRBV19|TRBD1|14|.
CASSIVGTGRGYTF
TGTGCCAGTAGTATAGTCGGGACAGGTCGGGGCTACACCTTC
>TRBJ1-1|TRBV28|.|13|.
CASIAQVRTEAFF
TGTGCCAGCATTGCACAGGTAAGGACTGAAGCTTTCTTT
>TRBJ2-3|TRBV5-4|TRBD2|15|.
CASSYELAGGSTQYF
TGTGCCAGCAGTTATGAGCTAGCGGGAGGTAGTACGCAGTATTTT
>TRBJ1-2|TRBV6-2/TRBV6-3|.|11|once
CASSYPNGHTF
TGTGCCAGCAGTTACCCTAACGGCCACACCTTC
>TRBJ2-7|TRBV6-6|TRBD1|16|.
CASSYSIGQGAYEQYF
TGTGCCAGCAGTTACTCGATAGGACAGGGGGCTTACGAGCAGTACTTC
>TRBJ2-3|TRBV20-1|.|11|.
CSAEATDTQYF
TGCAGTGCCGAGGCCACAGATACGCAGTATTTT
>TRBJ1-3|TRBV7-9|.|13|.
CASKGSSGNTIYF
TGTGCCAGCAAGGGGAGCTCTGGAAACACCATATATTTT
>TRBJ1-3|TRBV28|.|14|.
CASSRVISGNTIYF
TGTGCCAGCAGCCGTGTAATCTCTGGAAACACCATATATTTT
>TRBJ2-5|TRBV19|TRBD2|14|.
CASASGSLEETQYF
TGTGCCAGTGCTAGCGGGAGCTTAGAGGAGACCCAGTACTTC
>TRBJ1-5|TRBV5-1|.|15|.
CASSFSGGRNQPQHF
TGCGCCAGCAGCTTTAGCGGGGGAAGGAATCAGCCCCAGCATTTT
>TRBJ1-4|TRBV7-9|TRBD1|16|.
CASSFGTGGTNEKLFF
TGTGCCAGCAGCTTCGGGACAGGGGGGACTAATGAAAAACTGTTTTTT
>TRBJ1-1|TRBV5-6|TRBD1|15|.
CASSLEQGANTEAFF
TGTGCCAGCAGCTTGGAACAGGGGGCGAACACTGAAGCTTTCTTT
>TRBJ2-1|TRBV6-2/TRBV6-3|.|16|.
CASSYYASGGDNEQFF
TGTGCCAGCAGTTACTATGCATCGGGCGGGGACAATGAGCAGTTCTTC
>TRBJ2-1|TRBV9|.|16|.
CASSVEVSADYNEQFF
TGTGCCAGCAGCGTAGAAGTGTCGGCCGACTACAATGAGCAGTTCTTC
>TRBJ2-1|TRBV7-9|TRBD2|18|.
CASSSVGGRALSYNEQFF
TGTGCCAGCAGCTCAGTTGGCGGGAGGGCCCTATCCTACAATGAGCAGTTCTTC
>TRBJ1-5|TRBV7-2|.|15|.
CASSLASAGGQPQHF
TGTGCCAGCAGCTTAGCGTCGGCTGGGGGTCAGCCCCAGCATTTT
>TRBJ2-4|TRBV2|.|11|.
CASKRENIQYF
TGTGCCAGCAAAAGGGAAAACATTCAGTACTTC
>TRBJ1-3|TRBV6-5|TRBD1|15|few
CASSRDRDSGNTIYF
TGTGCCAGCAGTCGCGACAGGGACTCTGGAAACACCATATATTTT
>TRBJ1-2|TRBV19|.|13|.
CASRAGTYYGYTF
TGTGCCAGTAGGGCAGGGACATACTATGGCTACACCTTC
>TRBJ1-2|TRBV5-6|.|12|.
CASSLARGGYTF
TGTGCCAGCAGCTTGGCTAGGGGTGGCTACACCTTC
>TRBJ2-1|TRBV7-9|TRBD2|18|.
CASSLPGLAGYSYNEQFF
TGTGCCAGCAGCTTACCGGGGCTAGCGGGATACTCCTACAATGAGCAGTTCTTC
>TRBJ2-1|TRBV3-1/TRBV3-2|TRBD2|15|.
CASSQGSGTGDEQFF
TGTGCCAGCAGCCAGGGTAGCGGGACCGGCGATGAGCAGTTCTTC
>TRBJ1-3|TRBV12-3/TRBV12-4|.|13|.
CASSLAGHLGIYF
TGTGCCAGCAGTTTAGCTGGACATTTGGGCATATATTTT
>TRBJ2-7|TRBV27|.|14|.
CASSLSGSRYEQYF
TGTGCCAGCAGTTTATCCGGTAGTAGATACGAGCAGTACTTC
>TRBJ2-7|TRBV7-9|.|12|.
CASSLTTYEQYF
TGTGCCAGCAGCTTAACAACCTACGAGCAGTACTTC
>TRBJ2-1|TRBV6-4|.|14|.
CASSVEPVLGEQFF
TGTGCCAGCAGTGTGGAGCCCGTCCTCGGTGAGCAGTTCTTC
>TRBJ2-1|TRBV6-5|TRBD2|14|.
CASSPAGGGDEQFF
TGTGCCAGCAGTCCAGCGGGAGGTGGGGATGAGCAGTTCTTC
>TRBJ2-1|TRBV5-1|.|16|.
CASSKYREWSTNEQFF
TGCGCCAGCAGCAAATACAGGGAATGGTCAACTAATGAGCAGTTCTTC
>TRBJ2-2|TRBV5-1|.|16|.
CASRRPGGPIIGELFF
TGCGCCAGCCGCCGTCCCGGAGGGCCTATCATCGGGGAGCTGTTTTTT